These 15 T cell receptor beta chains came from one sample sequenced in a study of beta chain features in type 1 diabetes. Every isolated RNA sample was fully reverse transcribed, so sequencing captured expressed TCRB transcripts. Data came from immunoSEQ multiplex PCR; TCRdb stores just in-frame clones and leaves some out. Altogether roughly 400,000 clones are present, over 11% being singletons, with the ten largest covering roughly 0.036%. The sequencing input was naive CD4+ T cells from blood. The receptors derive from a man aged 30-40 years in good health.

The rearrangement links TRBV14 to TRBJ2-1, with a possible D match to TRBD2 (6 bases). This CDR3 is 15 amino acids long. V lost 2 bases and J lost 5, with 13 bases in between. CDR1 SGHDN and CDR2 FVKESK come from the germline V gene. CDR3 residues: CASSQIGLQNNEQFF. The CDR3 coding sequence is TGTGCCAGCAGCCAAATTGGACTACAGAACAATGAGCAGTTCTTC.

This rearrangement joins TRBV6-5 to TRBJ2-7; D not certain. The germline gives CDR1 MNHEY, CDR2 SVGAGI. The CDR3 length is 13 residues. Trimming cost V 7 bases and J 0 bases, with 10 bases left between them. CDR3 in amino acids: CASTKPSSYEQYF. The CDR3 coding sequence is TGTGCCAGCACTAAACCAAGCTCCTACGAGCAGTACTTC.

In DNA form, the CDR3 reads TGCAGCGTTTATGGGGGAGCCAATGAGCAGTTCTTC. This encodes CSVYGGANEQFF. V gene TRBV29-1 combines with J gene TRBJ2-1; D possibly matches TRBD1 or TRBD2 (5 bases each). This CDR3 comprises 12 residues. Trimming shortened V by 5 bases and J by 6 bases, and 11 bases separated the two germline ends. Germline V CDR1 and CDR2: SQVTM, ANQGSEA.

This clone was seen more than once but under ten times. The chain is built from TRBV7-2 and TRBJ2-3; D remains unclear. This CDR3 is 12 amino acids long. Trimming removed 5 bases from V and 5 bases from J, with 8 bases in between. Germline CDR1 is SGHTA and CDR2 is FQGNSA. CDR3 coding DNA: TGTGCCAGCAGCGAAAATAGAGATACGCAGTATTTT. Translation gives CASSENRDTQYF.

This rearrangement joins TRBV7-2 to TRBJ2-7; D is unresolved. Germline V gene data show CDR1 as SGHTA and CDR2 as FQGNSA. The length of the CDR3 is 15 residues. Trimming left V 1 base short and J 6 bases short, with 16 bases between. CDR3 in DNA: TGTGCCAGCAGCTTAGTCGGACGGATAATTGGCGAGCAGTACTTC. Its translation: CASSLVGRIIGEQYF.

This clone showed up just a few times. The chain has TRBV25-1 and TRBJ1-3, with a possible D match to TRBD1 (5 bases). Trimming took 1 base from V and 4 from J, leaving 11 bases between them. The CDR3 runs 15 residues. Looked up from germline, CDR1 is MGHDK and CDR2 is SYGVNS. CDR3 residues: CASSEWGGRGNTIYF. CDR3 sequence (DNA): TGTGCCAGCAGTGAATGGGGGGGAAGGGGAAACACCATATATTTT.

CDR3 sequence: CASSLRGYNEQFF. The CDR3 nucleotides read TGCGCCAGCAGCTTGCGGGGCTACAATGAGCAGTTCTTC. The rearrangement joins TRBV5-1 to TRBJ2-1; TRBD2 might be the D (5 bases). Germline V gene lookup returns CDR1 SGHRS and CDR2 YFSETQ. V lost 1 base and J 3 bases, leaving 5 bases between the germline ends. This CDR3 is 13 amino acids long.

This clone was counted only a few times. A read error may account for a junction end that differs from germline. V gene TRBV7-2 combines with J gene TRBJ2-3; TRBD2 matches 14 bases. The germline gives CDR1 SGHTA, CDR2 FQGNSA. The CDR3 runs to 16 residues. CDR3: CASSLGTSGSIDTQYF. CDR3 in DNA: TGTGCCAGCAGCCTCGGGACTAGCGGGAGCATAGATACGCAGTATTTT.

This clone was counted a few times. The chain is built from TRBV4-1 and TRBJ2-1, with 7 bases lining up with TRBD2. The germline CDR1 and CDR2 sequences are MGHRA and YSYEKL. With V trimmed by 5 bases and J by 5 bases, 6 bases remained unmatched. The CDR3 covers 14 residues. The CDR3 spells CASSVRLANNEQFF. The CDR3 region has the DNA TGCGCCAGCAGCGTTCGACTAGCCAACAATGAGCAGTTCTTC.

The chain employs TRBV11-1 and TRBJ1-1; maybe TRBD1 (5 bases). V was cut by 5 bases and J by 3 bases, with 10 bases left in between. From germline, CDR1 is SGHAT and CDR2 FQDESV (reference sequence). This CDR3 comprises 13 residues. For the CDR3, the DNA is TGTGCCAGCAGCCAGGGTGGGGACACTGAAGCTTTCTTT. This gives the protein CASSQGGDTEAFF.

The genes are TRBV9 and TRBJ2-1, with 7 positions matching TRBD1. Per germline, CDR1 SGDLS and CDR2 YYNGEE. The CDR3 runs to 18 residues. Trimming cost V 0 bases and J 5 bases; bases outside gene matches: 14. CDR3 nucleotides: TGTGCCAGCAGCGTAGATCTGGCAGGGGGAGTTTCGGACAATGAGCAGTTCTTC. Its protein product is CASSVDLAGGVSDNEQFF.

A few counts support this clone. The chain has TRBV5-4 and TRBJ2-1, with 7 positions matching TRBD1. After removal of 0 bases from V and 3 bases from J, the junction contained 3 bases not matched to a gene. This CDR3 comprises 15 residues. Looked up from germline, CDR1 is SGHNT and CDR2 is YYREEE (reference sequence). The CDR3 region is CASSLVDRDYNEQFF. Here the CDR3 DNA reads TGTGCCAGCAGCTTGGTCGACAGGGACTACAATGAGCAGTTCTTC.

The table lists this clone with a few counts. The CDR3 protein is CASSPQGSTEAFF. CDR3 sequence (DNA): TGTGCCAGCAGCCCACAGGGGAGCACTGAAGCTTTCTTT. The V gene is TRBV7-2, the J gene TRBJ1-1; 7 bases map to TRBD1. CDR1 SGHTA and CDR2 FQGNSA come from the germline V gene. The trim removed 5 bases at V and 4 bases at J, leaving 4 bases unmatched. This CDR3 region has 13 residues.

This clone was counted only a few times. The CDR3: CASSQVSGSNQPQHF. In nucleotides, the CDR3 is TGCGCCAGCAGCCAAGTGTCTGGGAGCAATCAGCCCCAGCATTTT. The chain employs TRBV4-3 and TRBJ1-5; D is ambiguous. V was shortened by 1 base and J by 1 base, with 8 bases between the two germline ends. Germline lookup yields CDR1 LGHNA and CDR2 YSLEER. The CDR3 consists of 15 residues.

The chain couples TRBV5-1 to TRBJ2-1; maybe TRBD2 (6 bases). Per the germline V gene, CDR1 is SGHRS and CDR2 is YFSETQ. CDR3 length equals 13 residues. V lost 4 bases, J lost 10 bases, and 15 bases lay in between. DNA of the CDR3: TGCGCCAGCAGCCAGGGCGGGGTGGCAGAGCAGTTCTTC. This gives the protein CASSQGGVAEQFF.